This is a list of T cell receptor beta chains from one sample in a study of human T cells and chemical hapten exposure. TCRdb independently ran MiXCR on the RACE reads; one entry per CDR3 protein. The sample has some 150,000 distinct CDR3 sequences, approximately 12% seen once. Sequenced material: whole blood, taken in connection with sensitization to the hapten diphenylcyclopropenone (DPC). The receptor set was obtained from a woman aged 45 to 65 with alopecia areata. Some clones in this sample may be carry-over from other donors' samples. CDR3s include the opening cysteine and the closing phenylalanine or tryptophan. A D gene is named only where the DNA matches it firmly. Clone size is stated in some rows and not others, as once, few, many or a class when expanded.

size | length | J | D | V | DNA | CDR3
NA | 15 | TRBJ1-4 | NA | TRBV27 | TGTGCCAGCGGGGGAATGGGGGCAACTAATGAAAAACTGTTTTTT | CASGGMGATNEKLFF
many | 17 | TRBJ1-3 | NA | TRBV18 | TGTGCCAGCTCACCCCAGGCGAACACATACTCTGGAAACACCATATATTTT | CASSPQANTYSGNTIYF
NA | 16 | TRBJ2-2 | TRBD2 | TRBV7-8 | TGTGCCAGCAGCTCAGCGACTAGCGGGTTTACCGGGGAGCTGTTTTTT | CASSSATSGFTGELFF
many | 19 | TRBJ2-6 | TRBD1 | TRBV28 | TGTGCCAGCACCTCGAGGTCCGGGACAGGAGGCTCTGGGGCCAACGTCCTGACTTTC | CASTSRSGTGGSGANVLTF
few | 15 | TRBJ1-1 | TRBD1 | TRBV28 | TGTGCCAGCAGTTACCGGGACAGGGCGAACACTGAAGCTTTCTTT | CASSYRDRANTEAFF
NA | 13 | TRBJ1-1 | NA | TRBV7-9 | TGTGCCAGCAGCCCATATAAGAACACTAAAGCTTTCTTT | CASSPYKNTKAFF
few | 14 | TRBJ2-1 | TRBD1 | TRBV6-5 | TGTGCCAGCAGTCGAAGACAGGGGAATGCTGAGCAGTTCTTC | CASSRRQGNAEQFF
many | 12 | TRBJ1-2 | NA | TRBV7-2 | TGTGCCAGCAGACCCCCACCGGGACGGATTCTCTTC | CASRPPPGRILF
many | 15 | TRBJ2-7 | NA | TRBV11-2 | TGTGCCAGCAGCTTAGAAGCCGGGTCAGCCTACGAGCAGTACTTC | CASSLEAGSAYEQYF
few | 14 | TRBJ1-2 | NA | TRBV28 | TGTGCCAGCAGTCCACAAGGGCAGGACTATGGCTACACCTTC | CASSPQGQDYGYTF
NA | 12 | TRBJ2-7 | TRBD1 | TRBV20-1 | TGCAGTGCTAGGACAGGGCCCTACGAGCAGTACTTC | CSARTGPYEQYF
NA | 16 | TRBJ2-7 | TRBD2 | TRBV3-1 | TGTGCCAGCAGCCAAGTGGCGGGAGGGAGCTCCTACGAGCAGTACTTC | CASSQVAGGSSYEQYF
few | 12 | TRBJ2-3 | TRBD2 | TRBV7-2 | TGTGCCAGCAGAGCCGCGGGGGGCACGCAGTATTTT | CASRAAGGTQYF
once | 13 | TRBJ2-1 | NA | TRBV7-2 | TGTGCCAGCAGCTCCTGGGTCTACGATGAGCAGTTCTTC | CASSSWVYDEQFF
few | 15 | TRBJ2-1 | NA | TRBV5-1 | TGCGCCAGCAGCCGCGGGGACAGTTCCTACAATGAGCAGTTCTTC | CASSRGDSSYNEQFF
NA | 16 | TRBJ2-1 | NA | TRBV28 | TGTGCCAGCAGCCTTCCCGGGCCCAGCTCCCACAATGAGCAGTTCTTC | CASSLPGPSSHNEQFF
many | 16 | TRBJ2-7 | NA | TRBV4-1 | TGCGCCAGCAGCCAAGATCAACTCCCGGGGAGCTACGAGCAGTACTTC | CASSQDQLPGSYEQYF
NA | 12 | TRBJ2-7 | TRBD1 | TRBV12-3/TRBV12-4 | TGTGCCAGCAGTTTACAGGGGGCCCGGCAGTACTTC | CASSLQGARQYF
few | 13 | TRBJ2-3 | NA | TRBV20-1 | TGCAGTGCTAGAGAGGGGCCCACAGATACGCAGTATTTT | CSAREGPTDTQYF
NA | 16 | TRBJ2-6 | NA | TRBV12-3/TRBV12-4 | TGTGCCAGCAGCCCCCGGGGCAGGACTGGGGCCAACGTCCTGACTTTC | CASSPRGRTGANVLTF
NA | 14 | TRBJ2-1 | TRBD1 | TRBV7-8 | TGTGCCAGCAGCTTATGGGACAGGGGAAATGGGCAGTTCTTC | CASSLWDRGNGQFF
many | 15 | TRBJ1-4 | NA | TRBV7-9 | TGTGCCAGCAGCCCCGGGACCTTGGTCGGTGAAAAACTGTTTTTT | CASSPGTLVGEKLFF
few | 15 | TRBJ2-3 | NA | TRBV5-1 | TGCGCCAGCAGCGTAGACTCCTCGACCCCGTTAACGCAGTATTTT | CASSVDSSTPLTQYF
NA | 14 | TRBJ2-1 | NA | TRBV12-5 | TGTGCTAGTGCCCTAAGTCAGGATTTCGATGAGCAGTTCTTC | CASALSQDFDEQFF
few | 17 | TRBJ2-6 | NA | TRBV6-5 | TGTGCCAGCAGTTTGGGCCATCCGGGGGCTGGGGCCAACGTCCTGACTTTC | CASSLGHPGAGANVLTF
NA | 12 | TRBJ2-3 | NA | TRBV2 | TGTGCCAGCAGTGATTCTCCTAAAGAAAGGAGATTT | CASSDSPKERRF
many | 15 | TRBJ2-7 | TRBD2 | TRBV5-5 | TGTGCCAGCAGCTTGGTGGGCGGGAGGCGGTACGAGCAGTACTTC | CASSLVGGRRYEQYF
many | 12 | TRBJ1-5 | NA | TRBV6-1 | TGTGCCAGCAGTGAAGAGATTCAGCCCCAGCATTTT | CASSEEIQPQHF
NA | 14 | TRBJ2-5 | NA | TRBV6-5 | TGTGCCAGCAGTCGAGCATCAATACAAGAGACCCAGTACTTC | CASSRASIQETQYF
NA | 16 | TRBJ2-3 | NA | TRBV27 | TGTGCCAGCAGTTTCTACAGGGTGAGGGGGACAGATACGCAGTATTTT | CASSFYRVRGTDTQYF
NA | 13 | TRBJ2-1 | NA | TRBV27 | TGTGCCAGCAGTTTATTAGGGGTTCGTGAGCAGTTCTTC | CASSLLGVREQFF
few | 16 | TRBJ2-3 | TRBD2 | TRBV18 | TGTGCCAGCTCACCACCGACTAGCGCTAGCACAGATACGCAGTATTTT | CASSPPTSASTDTQYF
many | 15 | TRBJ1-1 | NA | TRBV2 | TGTGCCAGCACCCTACACCTACAGGGAGGGACTGAAGCTTTCTTT | CASTLHLQGGTEAFF
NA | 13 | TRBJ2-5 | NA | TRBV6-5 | TGTGCCAGCAGTTACTGGGGGGAGGGGGCCCAGTACTTC | CASSYWGEGAQYF
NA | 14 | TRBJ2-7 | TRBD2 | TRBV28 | TGTGCCAGCAGTCCCGGGACTAGCTTCCACGAGCAGTACTTC | CASSPGTSFHEQYF
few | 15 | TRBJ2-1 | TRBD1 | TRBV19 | TGTGCCAGTAGCGGGGACAGGGCTTCCTACAATGAGCAGTTCTTC | CASSGDRASYNEQFF
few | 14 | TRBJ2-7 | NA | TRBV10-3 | TGTGCCATCAGTGTTACCTACAGGATGAACGAGCAGTACTTC | CAISVTYRMNEQYF
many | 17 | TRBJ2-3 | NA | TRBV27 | TGTGCCAGCAGTTTGGGACGCAGGGTCTCAGGCACAGATACGCAGTATTTT | CASSLGRRVSGTDTQYF
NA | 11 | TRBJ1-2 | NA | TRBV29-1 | TGCAGCGTTCGTCAGGGCTATGGCTACACCTTC | CSVRQGYGYTF